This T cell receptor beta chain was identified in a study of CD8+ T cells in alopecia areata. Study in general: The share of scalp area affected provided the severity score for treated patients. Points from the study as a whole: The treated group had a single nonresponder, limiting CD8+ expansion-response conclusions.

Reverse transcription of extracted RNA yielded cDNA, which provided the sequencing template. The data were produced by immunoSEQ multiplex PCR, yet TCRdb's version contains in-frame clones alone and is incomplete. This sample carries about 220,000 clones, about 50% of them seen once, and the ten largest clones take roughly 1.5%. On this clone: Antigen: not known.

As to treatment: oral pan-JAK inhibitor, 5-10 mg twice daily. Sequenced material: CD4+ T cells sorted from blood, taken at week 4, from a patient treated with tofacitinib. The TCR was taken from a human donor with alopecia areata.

CDR3 loop: CASSLAHGRPSSGANVLTF. In DNA form, the CDR3 reads TGTGCCAGCAGCTTGGCCCACGGCAGGCCGAGCTCTGGGGCCAACGTCCTGACTTTC. The chain has TRBV5-4 and TRBJ2-6; D is unresolved. The V and J ends lost 0 bases and 0 bases respectively, with 16 bases between them. The CDR3 is made up of 19 amino acids. Germline loops: CDR1 SGHNT, CDR2 YYREEE (reference sequence). Based on the CDR3 plus reference TRBV5-4 and TRBJ2-6, the full variable domain is ETGVTQSPTHLIKTRGQQVTLRCSSQSGHNTVSWYQQALGQGPQFIFQYYREEENGRGNFPPRFSGLQFPNYSSELNVNALELDDSALYLCASSLAHGRPSSGANVLTFGAGSRLTVL.